This T cell receptor beta chain was sequenced in a study of T cell responses to AZD1222 COVID-19 vaccine. Germline loops: CDR1 SNHLY, CDR2 FYNNEI. Deletions cut 4 bases from V and 7 bases from J, with 10 bases between. The CDR3 sequence is 13 residues long. Study-level points and caveats: Spike-specific TCR breadth and depth grew following two AZD1222 doses. Donors were mostly white British, more females; clonal diversity possibly underestimated. Regions 160-218 and 743-854 dominated among vaccine-associated CD4 TCRs spanning spike. None of the repertoires were sampled until the peak T cell response had passed.

This clone was found a few times. Its antigen is undetermined. Sequencing was performed with immunoSEQ multiplex PCR; in TCRdb, only in-frame clones are kept and a portion is missing. The sample has about 190,000 clones; around 87% are singletons. Sample: peripheral blood, taken on day 0 of MenACWY control vaccination. The J gene is TRBJ1-4, the V gene TRBV2; D gene uncertain. The TCR sequence derives from an adult in good health. CDR3 in DNA: TGTGCCAGCAGTGTTGGCGATAGTGAAAAACTGTTTTTT. Its protein product is CASSVGDSEKLFF.